This note documents a single TCR beta chain sequence. Its antigen is still unknown. No per-base quality is available; no much larger clone lies one base away. This specimen comes from a study of beta chain features in type 1 diabetes (dated by TCRdb to between 2017 and 2018). Turning to the overall study: No differences in mean age, gender distribution, total cell number or subset yield were found between patients and healthy donors. A total of roughly 100 million sorted cells were examined across all samples, and a strong correlation was observed between cell number per subset and RNA yield. The study compared TCRB repertoires of sorted circulating CD4+ T cell subsets between recently diagnosed type 1 diabetes patients and matched healthy donors. Regulatory and stem cell-like memory subsets were isolated from only 8 patients and about 8 healthy donors, whereas naive and central memory subsets came from all 30 or so donors. Broad study findings and their caveats: Only small numbers of individuals were included in the HLA sub-analyses, which left unresolved whether HLA type had any influence on TCRB rearrangement. At VDJ recombination sites, type 1 diabetes patients had fewer insertions and more deleted nucleotides, which implies abnormalities in thymic rearrangement. PCR may preferentially amplify shorter templates, but because patient and control samples were amplified and corrected together, any resulting skew would affect both groups equally. Because cDNA was sequenced instead of genomic DNA, activated cells with high expression could be over-represented, although the groups did not differ in activation or CD3 levels. A moderate but significant shortening of TCRB CDR3 length was observed in type 1 diabetes patients in all four CD4+ subsets. Naive, central memory and regulatory TCRB repertoires appeared to be more alike among patients than among healthy donors.

A single peripheral blood draw of around 100 mL on average was collected from each donor into heparinised tubes. Using a panel that included CD45RO, CCR7, CD25, CD127, CD95 and CD27, naive, central memory, regulatory and stem cell-like memory CD4+ T cells were sorted on a BD FACSAria II. Purity was above 95% for every sorted population. Right away, PBMCs were isolated by Lymphoprep density gradient centrifugation and were stained directly, with no culture step. Samples were stained and sorted in pairs, with one healthy donor and one patient per experiment, so that batch effects were minimized. The entire amount of isolated RNA was reverse transcribed using the High Capacity cDNA Reverse Transcription Kit, so the sequenced TCRB transcripts were expressed ones. Naive, central memory and regulatory T cell samples underwent deep immunoSEQ sequencing, averaging around 4 million total reads per sample. After sorted cells were lysed in RLT buffer, RNA was extracted with DNase-treated RNeasy Micro or Mini kits, with the choice depending on cell number. To prevent cross-contamination, every cell subset was processed on its own, while patient and healthy donor samples were processed together. Using the immunoSEQ multiplex PCR, TCRB sequences were amplified from cDNA into 87-bp fragments spanning the CDR3 region. Sequencing of the amplicons was performed on the Illumina HiSeq platform. The paper's data handling went like this. PCR bias was corrected computationally using synthetic template baselines, and reads within Hamming distance 2 were collapsed, with unmergeable singletons discarded. By aligning reads against IMGT, V, D and J genes, CDR3 length, and insertions or deletions at six rearrangement sites were assigned. Within each subset, clonotype counts were normalized to the number of sorted cells before true diversity and Gini coefficients were calculated with the tcR R package. The overlap coefficient, calculated on TCRB nucleotide sequences, was used to quantify repertoire sharing. As a proxy for the pre-selection repertoire, out-of-frame TCRB sequences from naive cells were analyzed. TCRdb limited this immuneACCESS table to in-frame rearrangements with V and J called. A share of clones is missing; checked studies link under half to unresolved V genes, and the rest is unexplained. V, J and clone size are those of that table, while D and trimming were read from the DNA. The sample table holds roughly 230,000 clones, of which around 10% were seen once. Clones ranked in the top ten supply under 0.045% of the sample.

The specimen sequenced was naive CD4+ T cells from blood. The label giving this sample's cell subset or site can be read as: true naive CD4+ T cells. The receptor was derived from a woman aged 18 to 35 in good health.

The CDR3 here reads CASRPGQGAPPNYGYTF. The DNA sequence reads TGTGCCAGTAGACCGGGACAGGGGGCCCCCCCTAACTATGGCTACACCTTC. The chain is assembled from TRBV19 and TRBJ1-2, with 12 central nucleotides matching TRBD1. Taken from cysteine to phenylalanine, the CDR3 has 17 residues. The DNA shown is the 51-base CDR3, in frame from base 1. Here V drops 6 bases and J drops 0 bases, and the junction holds 8 bases not matched to any gene. The germline V gene (reference sequence) sets CDR1 to LNHDA and CDR2 to SQIVND. The variable domain in full, with residues beyond the CDR3 obtained from the reference TRBV19 and TRBJ1-2 genes, is DGGITQSPKYLFRKEGQNVTLSCEQNLNHDAMYWYRQDPGQGLRLIYYSQIVNDFQKGDIAEGYSVSREKKESFPLTVTSAQKNPTAFYLCASRPGQGAPPNYGYTFGSGTRLTVV.